The present entry profiles one T cell receptor beta chain with its context. Its specificity is unknown. The sample is drawn from a study of T-cell reconstitution after alpha-beta-depleted transplantation in children. During its preparation, the TCRbeta library received unique molecular identifiers. Each CDR3 protein gets one entry after TCRdb re-called the PCR reads with MiXCR. In the table there are about a million distinct CDR3 sequences, about 29% of which are singletons. V lost 6 bases to trimming and J lost 6 bases, with 18 bases between them. The CDR3 covers 15 residues. Study results and limitations: Expanded graft clones numbering several hundred reportedly gave rise to alpha-beta T cells about two months after transplant. The main origin of T-cell counts and diversity one year after transplant was newly produced T cells. Surviving recipient T cells and thymic progenitors accounted for the high day-60 TCRbeta diversity observed in some patients.

The sample consisted of PBMCs, mostly from graft donor cells, taken 360 days after TCRalphabeta/CD19-depleted stem cell transplant. The chain uses TRBV12-3 or TRBV12-4 and TRBJ2-1; perhaps TRBD2 as D (6 bases). This receptor was identified in a boy in the first two years of life who had a stem cell transplant for SCID, so the T cells may come from the graft donor. The CDR3 coding sequence is TGTGCCAGCAGAGCAAGTGGGGCGGGGATCAATGAGCAGTTCTTC. Amino acids: CASRASGAGINEQFF.